A single sample gave rise to the 22 T cell receptor beta chains below, sequenced in a study of glioma-infiltrating T cells after dendritic cell vaccination. Time point denoted: after dendritic cell vaccination, including at tumor progression/relapse. The repertoire was sequenced with immunoSEQ multiplex PCR; TCRdb's copy has only in-frame clones and lacks some. Among around 60,000 clones listed, about 85% were seen once. Sequenced material: blood, taken after dendritic cell vaccination. The receptors stem from a human donor with glioblastoma.

This chain uses TRBV4-3 with TRBJ2-5; possibly TRBD2 for D (6 bases). In germline, CDR1 is LGHNA, CDR2 YSLEER. V shed 2 bases and J shed 2 bases, with 12 bases lying between them. The length of the CDR3 is 15 residues. The CDR3 DNA reads TGCGCCAGCAGCCAATGGGGAGGAGAACAAGAGACCCAGTACTTC. Translated, it gives CASSQWGGEQETQYF.

DNA for the CDR3: TGTGCCAGCAGTAATACGTTAGGCTGGGTATCGGAGGATGGCTACACCTTC. Amino acids: CASSNTLGWVSEDGYTF. The chain carries TRBV7-9 and TRBJ1-2; D is unclear. Deletions cut 6 bases from V and 6 bases from J, with 26 bases between. Per the germline V gene, CDR1 is SEHNR and CDR2 is FQNEAQ (reference sequence). The CDR3 is 17 residues long.

This chain connects TRBV7-8 to TRBJ1-5, with D unclear. V lost 5 bases, J lost 2 bases, and 13 bases lay in between. CDR1 is SGHVS, CDR2 FQNEAQ, per germline. CDR3 length: 15 residues. The CDR3 spells CASSGGPRGNQPQHF. CDR3 DNA: TGTGCCAGCAGCGGAGGACCCCGGGGCAATCAGCCCCAGCATTTT.

V and J are TRBV2 and TRBJ2-5; TRBD1 is a possible D gene (5 bases). The J call is uncertain, as TRBJ2-7 better fits the DNA end. There are 13 residues in the CDR3. The germline V gene encodes CDR1 SNHLY and CDR2 FYNNEI. The CDR3 DNA sequence: TGTGCCAGCAGCTTCAGGGTCTCCTACGAGCAGTACTTC. As protein: CASSFRVSYEQYF.

V and J are TRBV6-5 and TRBJ1-6; TRBD1 is a possible D gene (5 bases). V lost 7 bases and J 1 base, leaving 11 bases between the germline ends. This CDR3 contains 15 residues. Germline V gene sequence: CDR1 MNHEY, CDR2 SVGAGI. DNA of the CDR3: TGTGCCAGCAATAACGGGGGGTCCTATAATTCACCCCTCCACTTT. Translation gives CASNNGGSYNSPLHF.

The chain is built from TRBV2 and TRBJ2-3; TRBD1 is a possible D gene (5 bases). From germline, CDR1 is SNHLY and CDR2 FYNNEI. The CDR3 covers 13 residues. Trimming took off 5 bases at V and 9 bases at J, with 15 bases between the two ends. The CDR3 nucleotides are TGTGCCAGCAGTTCTGACAGCCTTAAAACGCAGTATTTT. This translates into CASSSDSLKTQYF.

The V call is TRBV6-5, the J call TRBJ1-2; a weak D match, TRBD1 (6 bases). CDR3 length equals 15 residues. V was shortened by 7 bases and J by 3 bases, with 18 bases between the two germline ends. Per germline, CDR1 MNHEY and CDR2 SVGAGI. The CDR3 is CASTLEGRGYYGYTF. The CDR3 DNA sequence: TGTGCCAGCACCCTCGAGGGCAGGGGCTACTATGGCTACACCTTC.

The chain employs TRBV29-1 and TRBJ2-6; no firm D call. Germline V gene data show CDR1 as SQVTM and CDR2 as ANQGSEA. The germline V and J ends were trimmed by 3 bases and 2 bases, with 11 bases remaining between them. The CDR3 contains 15 residues. CDR3 nucleotides: TGCAGCGTTGAGCAACCAAGCCCTGGGGCCAACGTCCTGACTTTC. Protein sequence: CSVEQPSPGANVLTF.

This clone was seen only a few times. The rearrangement links TRBV10-2 to TRBJ2-2, with 9 positions matching TRBD1. This CDR3 contains 13 residues. Trimming removed 10 bases from V and 6 bases from J; junction bases left unmatched: 6. The V gene's germline CDR1 is WSHSY and CDR2 SAAADI. In nucleotides, the CDR3 is TGCGCCACAGCGGGACAGGGAGCCGGGGAGCTGTTTTTT. Protein product: CATAGQGAGELFF.

CDR3 sequence reads: CASSLVAGNTEAFF. The CDR3 coding sequence is TGCGCCAGCAGCTTGGTGGCAGGGAACACTGAAGCTTTCTTT. The V call is TRBV5-1, the J call TRBJ1-1; no definite D call. This CDR3 comprises 14 residues. The germline V gene encodes CDR1 SGHRS and CDR2 YFSETQ. V was shortened by 0 bases and J by 1 base, with 7 bases between the two germline ends.

The V and J genes are TRBV5-1 and TRBJ2-3; 9 bases are shared with TRBD2. J lost 7 bases, V lost 6 bases, and 9 bases had no gene match. CDR1 SGHRS and CDR2 YFSETQ come from the germline V gene. The CDR3 has 14 residues. CDR3 amino acids: CASTPELAGHTQYF. The CDR3 DNA is TGCGCCAGCACACCAGAACTAGCGGGTCATACGCAGTATTTT.

About this clone itself: The same CDR3 arises from other DNA sequences in this sample as well. The V call is TRBV18, the J call TRBJ2-5; unclear D gene. This CDR3 is built from 12 residues. Germline V gives CDR1 KGHSH, CDR2 LQKENI. Trimming pared 0 bases from V and 5 bases from J, leaving 4 bases between. The chain's CDR3 is CASSPPGETQYF. The CDR3 region has the DNA TGTGCCAGCTCACCACCGGGCGAGACCCAGTACTTC.

This clone was observed a few times. The V gene is TRBV6-5, the J gene TRBJ2-5; D call uncertain. The CDR3 runs to 13 residues. Per germline, CDR1 MNHEY and CDR2 SVGAGI. V was pared by 2 bases and J by 7 bases, with 11 bases between. The chain's CDR3 is CASSYERSGTQYF. The CDR3 region has the DNA TGTGCCAGCAGTTACGAGAGATCTGGGACCCAGTACTTC.

The rearrangement joins TRBV29-1 to TRBJ1-2; the D gene is possibly TRBD1 (6 bases). This CDR3 is 13 amino acids long. V was pared by 7 bases and J by 2 bases, with 14 bases between. Germline V lookup: CDR1 SQVTM, CDR2 ANQGSEA. CDR3 in DNA: TGCAGCGGAGGACTAGACAGGAACTATGGCTACACCTTC. Translating gives CSGGLDRNYGYTF.

V gene TRBV2 combines with J gene TRBJ1-3; D call uncertain. V was clipped by 1 base and J by 1 base, with 11 bases between them. This CDR3 contains 16 residues. Germline CDR1 reads SNHLY; CDR2 reads FYNNEI. CDR3 sequence: CASSEVRGISGNTIYF. The CDR3 coding sequence is TGTGCCAGCAGTGAAGTGCGGGGAATATCTGGAAACACCATATATTTT. Complete variable domain (other parts from reference TRBV2 and TRBJ1-3): EPEVTQTPSHQVTQMGQEVILRCVPISNHLYFYWYRQILGQKVEFLVSFYNNEISEKSEIFDDQFSVERPDGSNFTLKIRSTKLEDSAMYFCASSEVRGISGNTIYFGEGSWLTVV.

The V and J genes are TRBV25-1 and TRBJ2-7, with TRBD1 matching over 7 bases. V shed 3 bases, J shed 0 bases, and the junction held 5 bases outside the gene matches. The germline gives CDR1 MGHDK, CDR2 SYGVNS. CDR3 length: 15 amino acids. CDR3 protein: CASSDTGDGSYEQYF. CDR3 nucleotides: TGTGCCAGCAGTGACACAGGGGACGGCTCCTACGAGCAGTACTTC.

The J gene is TRBJ2-7, the V gene TRBV4-1; no firm D call. The V end was cut by 0 bases, the J end by 6 bases, with 21 bases between. This CDR3 region has 17 residues. Germline-derived CDR1 and CDR2 are MGHRA and YSYEKL. This CDR3 reads CASSQDRLGGFPLEQYF. The DNA for the CDR3 is TGCGCCAGCAGCCAAGATCGCTTAGGCGGTTTTCCGCTCGAGCAGTACTTC.

This clone was recorded only once. The chain links TRBV2 to TRBJ2-3; TRBD1 matches 7 bases. This CDR3 has 16 amino acids. The V and J ends lost 1 base and 2 bases, in that order; junction bases with no gene match: 6. CDR1 and CDR2 (germline): SNHLY, FYNNEI. CDR3 protein: CASSEGGTANTDTQYF. Written as DNA, the CDR3 is TGTGCCAGCAGTGAAGGAGGGACAGCCAACACAGATACGCAGTATTTT.

This clone appeared a single time. This chain joins TRBV9 and TRBJ1-4; D might be TRBD1 (6 bases). The ends were cut back, 0 bases at V and 8 bases at J, with 14 bases in the middle. This CDR3 region has 15 residues. The germline V gene has CDR1 SGDLS and CDR2 YYNGEE. The CDR3 is CASSVGGGRTEKLFF. The CDR3 coding sequence is TGTGCCAGCAGCGTAGGGGGGGGGCGGACCGAAAAACTGTTTTTT.

The genes are TRBV29-1 and TRBJ2-1, with D tentatively TRBD1 (6 bases). Germline lookup yields CDR1 SQVTM and CDR2 ANQGSEA. Trimming stripped 0 bases from V and 4 bases from J, with 13 bases between. The CDR3 length is 15 residues. The CDR3 is CSVEDTGQPYNEQFF. CDR3 nucleotides: TGCAGCGTTGAAGACACGGGACAACCTTACAATGAGCAGTTCTTC.

The chain has TRBV11-1 and TRBJ2-5; perhaps TRBD1 as D (6 bases). Germline CDR1 reads SGHAT; CDR2 reads FQDESV (reference sequence). This CDR3 spans 16 amino acids. V lost 2 bases and J lost 4, with 17 bases in between. The CDR3 sequence is CASSLRSVPGVETQYF. The CDR3 DNA sequence: TGTGCCAGCAGCTTAAGATCTGTGCCAGGGGTAGAGACCCAGTACTTC. The whole variable domain, remainder taken from reference TRBV11-1 and TRBJ2-5, is EAEVAQSPRYKITEKSQAVAFWCDPISGHATLYWYRQILGQGPELLVQFQDESVVDDSQLPKDRFSAERLKGVDSTLKIQPAELGDSAMYLCASSLRSVPGVETQYFGPGTRLLVL.

For the CDR3, the DNA is TGTGCCAGCAGTTACTTTCTCACGGACGAGCAGTACTTC. Its translation: CASSYFLTDEQYF. The chain recombines TRBV6-6 with TRBJ2-7; no clear D. Trimming pared 1 base from V and 5 bases from J, leaving 9 bases between. The CDR3 is 13 residues long. Germline-derived CDR1 and CDR2 are MNHNY and SVGAGI (reference sequence).